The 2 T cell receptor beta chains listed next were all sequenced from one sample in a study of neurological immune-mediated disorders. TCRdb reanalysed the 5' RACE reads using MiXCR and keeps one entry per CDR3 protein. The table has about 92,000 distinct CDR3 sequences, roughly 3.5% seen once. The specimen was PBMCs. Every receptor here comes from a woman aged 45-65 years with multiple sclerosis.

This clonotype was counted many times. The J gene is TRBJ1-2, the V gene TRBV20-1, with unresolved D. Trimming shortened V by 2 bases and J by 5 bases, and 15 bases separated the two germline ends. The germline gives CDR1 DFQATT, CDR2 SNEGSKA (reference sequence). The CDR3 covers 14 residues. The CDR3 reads CSARLAGGTYGYTF. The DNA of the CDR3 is TGCAGTGCTAGACTGGCAGGAGGAACTTATGGCTACACCTTC.

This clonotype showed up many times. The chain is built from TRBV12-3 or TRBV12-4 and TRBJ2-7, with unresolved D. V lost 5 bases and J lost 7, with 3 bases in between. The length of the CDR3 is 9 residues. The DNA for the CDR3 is TGTGCCAGCAGTAAAGAGCAGTACTTC. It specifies CASSKEQYF.